Below, 9 T cell receptor beta chains from the same sample are listed, as sequenced in a study of blood T cell repertoires in COVID-19. The protocol was immunoSEQ multiplex PCR, while the TCRdb copy is restricted to in-frame clones and leaves out a portion. The sample holds over 250,000 clones, approximately 86% seen once. Sequencing was carried out using peripheral blood. Receptor source: a woman in her seventies with COVID-19, enrolled during active disease.

The chain couples TRBV28 to TRBJ2-7; TRBD2 is a possible D gene (6 bases). The CDR3 loop spans 14 amino acids. Germline V CDR1 and CDR2: MDHEN, SYDVKM. V gave up 7 bases and J gave up 11 bases, with 24 bases separating them. CDR3 protein: CASKPRLGTSPKYF. In nucleotides, the CDR3 is TGTGCCAGCAAACCCCGACTAGGCACCTCCCCAAAGTACTTC.

This rearrangement joins TRBV6-5 to TRBJ1-2, with TRBD1 identical over 8 bases. From germline, CDR1 is MNHEY and CDR2 SVGAGI. The CDR3 runs 16 residues. J gave up 4 bases and V 2 bases, and 9 bases lay outside the gene matches. The CDR3 protein is CASSYAGGALLYGYTF. In DNA form, the CDR3 reads TGTGCCAGCAGTTACGCAGGGGGCGCGCTCCTCTATGGCTACACCTTC.

The chain joins TRBV5-1 to TRBJ1-1; 10 bases align to TRBD1. The CDR3 is made up of 16 amino acids. Trimming at V came to 0 bases and at J to 1 base, leaving 3 bases not matched to a gene. Germline CDR1 SGHRS, CDR2 YFSETQ. The CDR3, as DNA: TGCGCCAGCAGCTTGGGACAGGGGGCGGGGAACACTGAAGCTTTCTTT. Translating it yields CASSLGQGAGNTEAFF. Combining the CDR3 with reference TRBV5-1 and TRBJ1-1 gives the whole variable domain KAGVTQTPRYLIKTRGQQVTLSCSPISGHRSVSWYQQTPGQGLQFLFEYFSETQRNKGNFPGRFSGRQFSNSRSEMNVSTLELGDSALYLCASSLGQGAGNTEAFFGQGTRLTVV.

A single count supports this clone. The V call is TRBV4-1, the J call TRBJ2-7, with TRBD1 as a possible D gene (6 bases). The CDR3 has 16 residues. Trimming left V 1 base short and J 4 bases short, with 17 bases between. The V gene's germline CDR1 is MGHRA and CDR2 YSYEKL. This CDR3 reads CASSQGPSGHGYEQYF. As DNA, the CDR3 is TGCGCCAGCAGCCAAGGACCTTCGGGACACGGATACGAGCAGTACTTC.

The chain recombines TRBV27 with TRBJ2-1, with D uncertain. V lost 7 bases to trimming and J lost 4 bases, with 5 bases between them. This CDR3 region has 11 residues. From germline, CDR1 is MNHEY and CDR2 SMNVEV (reference sequence). The CDR3 DNA follows: TGTGCCAGCACTTCTTACAATGAGCAGTTCTTC. Its translation is CASTSYNEQFF.

The genes are TRBV5-1 and TRBJ2-7; 14 bases agree with TRBD2. Germline V gene lookup returns CDR1 SGHRS and CDR2 YFSETQ. This CDR3 spans 17 amino acids. J lost 4 bases, V lost 3 bases, and 9 bases had no gene match. In DNA, the CDR3 is TGCGCCAGCAGCTGGGGCCCGGGGACTAGCGGGGGTTACGAGCAGTACTTC. Its translation is CASSWGPGTSGGYEQYF.

This clone has a handful of counts. V is TRBV5-5 and J is TRBJ2-5; 9 nucleotides match TRBD1. V lost 4 bases and J lost 4; bases outside the gene matches: 11. Germline values: CDR1 SGHKS, CDR2 YYEKEE (reference sequence). CDR3 length: 16 residues. In DNA, the CDR3 is TGTGCCAGCAGCCGTTTAGGACAGGGGAAGGCAGAGACCCAGTACTTC. This sequence encodes CASSRLGQGKAETQYF.

This sequence joins TRBV28 and TRBJ2-7, with 7 positions matching TRBD1. The V gene's germline CDR1 is MDHEN and CDR2 SYDVKM. With V trimmed by 4 bases and J by 0 bases, 6 bases remained unmatched. The CDR3 is 15 amino acids. The CDR3 DNA reads TGTGCCAGCAGTTCAGGGGGAAGGGGCTCCTACGAGCAGTACTTC. This sequence encodes CASSSGGRGSYEQYF.

This chain joins TRBV5-8 and TRBJ2-3; TRBD2 matches 10 bases. Germline CDR1 and CDR2: SGHTS and YDEGEE. The CDR3 totals 15 residues. V was pared by 4 bases and J by 5 bases, with 7 bases of the junction left unmatched. The CDR3: CASSLLAGVIDTQYF. The CDR3 DNA follows: TGTGCCAGCAGCCTCCTAGCGGGGGTCATAGATACGCAGTATTTT.